This entry lists 9 T cell receptor beta chains sequenced from one sample in a study of blood T cell repertoires in COVID-19. Sequencing used immunoSEQ multiplex PCR; TCRdb keeps in-frame clones, though not all of them. The sample has about 74,000 clones, approximately 82% seen once. Sequencing was performed on peripheral blood. The receptors shown here come from a human donor in a cohort sampled during active COVID-19.

This clone was counted between two and nine times. This chain uses TRBV27 with TRBJ1-6, with no clear D. Between the trimmed V and J ends, which lost 6 bases and 9 bases, there was a span of 9 bases. Germline lookup yields CDR1 MNHEY and CDR2 SMNVEV (reference sequence). There are 12 residues in the CDR3. CDR3 region: CASSSNSSPLHF. CDR3 nucleotide sequence: TGTGCCAGCAGCTCCAATAGTTCACCCCTCCACTTT.

This chain links TRBV6-2 or TRBV6-3 with TRBJ2-1; 11 bases are shared with TRBD2. V gave up 0 bases and J gave up 2 bases; unmatched junction bases: 9. From germline, CDR1 is MNHEY and CDR2 SVGEGT. This CDR3 has 19 residues. CDR3 nucleotides: TGTGCCAGCAGTTACTCGAGCCTAGCGGGGGGTTCCACCTACAATGAGCAGTTCTTC. It is translated as CASSYSSLAGGSTYNEQFF.

V and J are TRBV9 and TRBJ2-1, with no clear D. CDR3 length equals 12 residues. Germline V gene lookup returns CDR1 SGDLS and CDR2 YYNGEE. The ends were cut back, 4 bases at V and 1 base at J, with 3 bases in the middle. CDR3 DNA sequence: TGTGCCAGCAGCCTTTCCTACAATGAGCAGTTCTTC. It yields the protein CASSLSYNEQFF.

Comments on this clone: A much larger clone differs by one base, so this may be a read error. The chain combines TRBV7-2 with TRBJ2-7; 8 bases match TRBD2. Per germline, CDR1 SGHTA and CDR2 FQGNSA. The CDR3 is 15 amino acids. V lost 5 bases and J lost 7; bases outside the gene matches: 13. The CDR3 spells CASSTSGRGAGEQYF. The CDR3 region has the DNA TGTGCCAGCAGCACCAGCGGGCGGGGGGCGGGGGAGCAGTACTTC.

The chain links TRBV7-3 to TRBJ1-2, with 9 bases aligning to TRBD1. Trimming cost V 5 bases and J 7 bases; bases outside gene matches: 5. This CDR3 spans 13 amino acids. The V gene's germline CDR1 is SGHTA and CDR2 FQGTGA. The CDR3 is CASSAQGAVGYTF. In nucleotides, the CDR3 is TGTGCCAGCAGCGCACAGGGGGCGGTTGGCTACACCTTC.

With respect to this clone: One end of the junction fails to match germline, which may point to a read error. The chain employs TRBV4-2 and TRBJ2-5; 9 bases map to TRBD2. Germline lookup yields CDR1 LGHNA and CDR2 YNFKEQ. This CDR3 contains 16 residues. The CDR3 region is CASSQGSGGPQETQYF. The CDR3 DNA is TGTGCCAGCAGTCAAGGGAGCGGGGGGCCCCAAGAGACCCAGTACTTC.

The V and J genes are TRBV7-9 and TRBJ1-1; possible D gene TRBD1, 6 bases. Germline CDR1 and CDR2: SEHNR and FQNEAQ (reference sequence). Trimming took off 1 base at V and 4 bases at J, with 16 bases between the two ends. This CDR3 has 16 amino acids. The CDR3 sequence: CASSLGFGGGGTEAFF. The DNA of the CDR3 is TGTGCCAGCAGCTTAGGGTTTGGGGGCGGTGGCACTGAAGCTTTCTTT.

This clone is a singleton in its sample. Other DNA sequences in this specimen translate into the identical CDR3. This rearrangement joins TRBV3-1 (or the pseudogene TRBV3-2) to TRBJ1-3; D might be TRBD1 (5 bases). The CDR3 has 14 amino acids. Germline lookup yields CDR1 LGHDT and CDR2 YNNKEL (reference sequence). Deletions cut 1 base from V and 5 bases from J, with 9 bases between. The CDR3 here is CASSQGQGRNTIYF. The DNA for the CDR3 is TGTGCCAGCAGCCAAGGGCAGGGCCGAAACACCATATATTTT.

This chain links TRBV11-2 with TRBJ1-6; D is perhaps TRBD1 (5 bases). Germline loops: CDR1 SGHAT, CDR2 FQNNGV. CDR3 length: 15 amino acids. Trimming removed 5 bases from V and 7 bases from J, with 15 bases in between. The chain's CDR3 is CASSPLRGGNSPLHF. The DNA for the CDR3 is TGTGCCAGCAGCCCCTTGCGGGGGGGAAATTCACCCCTCCACTTT.